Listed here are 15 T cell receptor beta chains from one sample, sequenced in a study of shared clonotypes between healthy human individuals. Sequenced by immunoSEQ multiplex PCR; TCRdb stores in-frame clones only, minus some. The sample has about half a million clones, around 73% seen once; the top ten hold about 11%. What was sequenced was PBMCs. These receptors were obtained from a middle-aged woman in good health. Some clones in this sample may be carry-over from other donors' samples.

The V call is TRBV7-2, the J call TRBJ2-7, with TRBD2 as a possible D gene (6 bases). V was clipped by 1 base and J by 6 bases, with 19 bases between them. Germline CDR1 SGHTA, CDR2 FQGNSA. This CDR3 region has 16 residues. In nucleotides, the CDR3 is TGTGCCAGCAGCTTAGAAGGCGCGGGAATGTTGGGCGAGCAGTACTTC. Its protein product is CASSLEGAGMLGEQYF.

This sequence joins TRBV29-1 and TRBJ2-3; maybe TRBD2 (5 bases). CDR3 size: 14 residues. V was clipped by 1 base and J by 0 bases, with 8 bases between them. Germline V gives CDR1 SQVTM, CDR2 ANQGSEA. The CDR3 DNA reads TGCAGCGTTGAAGGGGAGACTAGCACAGATACGCAGTATTTT. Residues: CSVEGETSTDTQYF.

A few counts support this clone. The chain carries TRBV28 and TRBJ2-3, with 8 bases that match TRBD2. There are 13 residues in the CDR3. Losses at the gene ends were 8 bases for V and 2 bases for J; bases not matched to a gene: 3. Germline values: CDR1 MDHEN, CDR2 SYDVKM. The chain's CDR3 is CASGTSDTDTQYF. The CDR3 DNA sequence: TGTGCCAGCGGGACTAGTGACACAGATACGCAGTATTTT.

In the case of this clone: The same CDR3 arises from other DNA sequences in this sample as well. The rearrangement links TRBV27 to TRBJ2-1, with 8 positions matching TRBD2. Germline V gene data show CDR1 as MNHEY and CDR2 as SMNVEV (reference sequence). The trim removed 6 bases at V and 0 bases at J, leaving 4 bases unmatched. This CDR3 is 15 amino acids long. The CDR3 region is CASRPSGSSYNEQFF. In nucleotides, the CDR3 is TGTGCCAGCAGACCAAGCGGGAGCTCCTACAATGAGCAGTTCTTC.

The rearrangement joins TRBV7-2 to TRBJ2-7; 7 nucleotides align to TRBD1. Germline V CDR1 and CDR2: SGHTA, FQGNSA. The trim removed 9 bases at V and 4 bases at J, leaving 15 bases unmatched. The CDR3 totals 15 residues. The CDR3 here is CASTGTEEPYYEQYF. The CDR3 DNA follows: TGTGCCAGTACCGGGACAGAAGAGCCCTATTACGAGCAGTACTTC.

The CDR3 loop is CASSGTGTYNEQFF. The DNA of the CDR3 is TGTGCCAGCAGTGGAACAGGCACCTACAATGAGCAGTTCTTC. The V call is TRBV2, the J call TRBJ2-1; weak D call: TRBD1 (5 bases). The CDR3 contains 14 residues. The germline V and J ends were trimmed by 4 bases and 2 bases, with 9 bases remaining between them. Germline loops: CDR1 SNHLY, CDR2 FYNNEI.

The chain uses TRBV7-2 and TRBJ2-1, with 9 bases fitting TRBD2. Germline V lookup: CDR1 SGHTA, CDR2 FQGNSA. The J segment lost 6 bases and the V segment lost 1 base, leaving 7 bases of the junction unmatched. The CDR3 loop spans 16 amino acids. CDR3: CASSLDSGRGSNEQFF. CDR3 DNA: TGTGCCAGCAGCTTAGATAGCGGGAGAGGAAGCAATGAGCAGTTCTTC.

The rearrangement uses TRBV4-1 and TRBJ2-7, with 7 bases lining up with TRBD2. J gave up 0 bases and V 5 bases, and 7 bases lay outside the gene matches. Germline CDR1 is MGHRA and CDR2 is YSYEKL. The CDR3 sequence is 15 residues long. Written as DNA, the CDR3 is TGCGCCAGCAGCACAATAGCGGGCTTCTCCTACGAGCAGTACTTC. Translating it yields CASSTIAGFSYEQYF.

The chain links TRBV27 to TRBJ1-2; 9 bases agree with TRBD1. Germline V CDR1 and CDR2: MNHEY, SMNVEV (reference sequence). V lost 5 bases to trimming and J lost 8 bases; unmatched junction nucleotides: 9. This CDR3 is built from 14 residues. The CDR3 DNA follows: TGTGCCAGCAGTCAAGGGACAGGGTCTGGGGGCTACACCTTC. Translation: CASSQGTGSGGYTF.

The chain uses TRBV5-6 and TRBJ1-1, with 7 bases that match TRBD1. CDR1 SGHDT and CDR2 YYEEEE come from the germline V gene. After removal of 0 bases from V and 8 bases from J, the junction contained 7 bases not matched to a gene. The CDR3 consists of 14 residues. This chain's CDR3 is CASSLGLTGQEAFF. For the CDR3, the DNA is TGTGCCAGCAGCTTGGGGTTGACGGGACAGGAAGCTTTCTTT. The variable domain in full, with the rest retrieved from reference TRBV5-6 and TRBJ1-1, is DAGVTQSPTHLIKTRGQQVTLRCSPKSGHDTVSWYQQALGQGPQFIFQYYEEEERQRGNFPDRFSGHQFPNYSSELNVNALLLGDSALYLCASSLGLTGQEAFFGQGTRLTVV.

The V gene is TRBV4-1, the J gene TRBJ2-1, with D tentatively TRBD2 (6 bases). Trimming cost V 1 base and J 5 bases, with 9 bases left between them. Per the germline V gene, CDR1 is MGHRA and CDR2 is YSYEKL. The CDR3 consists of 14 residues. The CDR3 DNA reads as TGCGCCAGCAGCCAAGTGGGGGGAAACAATGAGCAGTTCTTC. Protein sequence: CASSQVGGNNEQFF.

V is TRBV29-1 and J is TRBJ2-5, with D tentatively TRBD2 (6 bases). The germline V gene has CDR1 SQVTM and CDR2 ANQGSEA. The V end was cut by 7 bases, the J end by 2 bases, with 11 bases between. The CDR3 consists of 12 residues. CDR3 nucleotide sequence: TGCAGCGGTGGCGGGGTACAAGAGACCCAGTACTTC. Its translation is CSGGGVQETQYF. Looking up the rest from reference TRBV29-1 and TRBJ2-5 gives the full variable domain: SAVISQKPSRDICQRGTSLTIQCQVDSQVTMMFWYRQQPGQSLTLIATANQGSEATYESGFVIDKFPISRPNLTFSTLTVSNMSPEDSSIYLCSGGGVQETQYFGPGTRLLVL.

The CDR3 DNA reads TGTGCCAGTAGTTTAAGACAGGATAACTATGGCTACACCTTC. This encodes CASSLRQDNYGYTF. The rearrangement links TRBV19 to TRBJ1-2; D is possibly TRBD1 (6 bases). V was shortened by 5 bases and J by 1 base, with 11 bases between the two germline ends. This CDR3 region has 14 residues. In germline, CDR1 is LNHDA, CDR2 SQIVND (reference sequence).

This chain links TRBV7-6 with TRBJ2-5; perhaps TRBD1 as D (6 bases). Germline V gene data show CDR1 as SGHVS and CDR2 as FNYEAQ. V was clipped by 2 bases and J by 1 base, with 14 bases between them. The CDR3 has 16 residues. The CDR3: CASSLLRGPSQETQYF. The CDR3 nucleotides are TGTGCCAGCAGCTTACTCAGGGGACCCTCCCAAGAGACCCAGTACTTC.

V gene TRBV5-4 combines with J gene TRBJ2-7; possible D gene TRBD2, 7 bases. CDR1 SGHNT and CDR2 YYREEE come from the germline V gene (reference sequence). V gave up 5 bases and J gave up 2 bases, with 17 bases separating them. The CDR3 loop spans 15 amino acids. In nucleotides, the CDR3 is TGTGCCAGCAGACAGGGCCTAGCGGAAACCTACGAGCAGTACTTC. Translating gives CASRQGLAETYEQYF.